The 22 T cell receptor beta chains in this list originate from one sample, sequenced in a study of blood T cell repertoires in COVID-19. TCRdb's table, derived via immunoSEQ multiplex PCR, lists solely in-frame clones and lacks some. The profile covers some 50,000 clones, with more than 75% appearing a single time and more than 8% taken by the ten largest. The sample comprised peripheral blood. All receptors derive from a woman older than 75 with acute or convalescent COVID-19.

This rearrangement joins TRBV11-3 to TRBJ2-2; 7 bases match TRBD1. Germline CDR1 SGHNT, CDR2 YENEEA. This CDR3 is built from 14 residues. V lost 4 bases to trimming and J lost 7 bases; unmatched junction nucleotides: 6. The DNA of the CDR3 is TGTGCCAGCAGCTGGAATACAGGGGTCGGGGAGCTGTTTTTT. Amino acids: CASSWNTGVGELFF.

CDR3 region: CASSYMTGEAFF. DNA for the CDR3: TGTGCCAGTAGTTATATGACAGGTGAAGCTTTCTTT. The chain combines TRBV19 with TRBJ1-1; a possible D gene is TRBD1 (6 bases). CDR3 length: 12 residues. Trimming cost V 5 bases and J 7 bases, with 11 bases left between them. The germline V gene encodes CDR1 LNHDA and CDR2 SQIVND (reference sequence).

V usage is TRBV29-1 and J usage is TRBJ1-1, with 7 bases that match TRBD1. Trimming took 7 bases from V and 6 from J; bases not matched to a gene: 8. The CDR3 extends over 12 amino acids. The V gene's germline CDR1 is SQVTM and CDR2 ANQGSEA. The DNA for the CDR3 is TGCAGCGGTAACAGGGGAAGGGCTGAAGCTTTCTTT. Amino acids: CSGNRGRAEAFF. The full variable domain, in which reference TRBV29-1 and TRBJ1-1 provide the parts outside the CDR3, is SAVISQKPSRDICQRGTSLTIQCQVDSQVTMMFWYRQQPGQSLTLIATANQGSEATYESGFVIDKFPISRPNLTFSTLTVSNMSPEDSSIYLCSGNRGRAEAFFGQGTRLTVV.

The V call is TRBV20-1, the J call TRBJ1-2; TRBD1 matches at 7 bases. Trimming removed 4 bases from V and 4 bases from J; junction bases left unmatched: 0. Germline V lookup: CDR1 DFQATT, CDR2 SNEGSKA (reference sequence). The length of the CDR3 is 11 residues. CDR3 in amino acids: CSATGGYGYTF. CDR3 bases: TGCAGTGCTACAGGGGGCTATGGCTACACCTTC.

CDR3 residues: CASSLALQASNEKLFF. In DNA, the CDR3 is TGCGCCAGCAGCTTGGCCCTACAGGCGAGTAATGAAAAACTGTTTTTT. The V and J genes are TRBV5-1 and TRBJ1-4; maybe TRBD1 (5 bases). The germline V and J ends were trimmed by 0 bases and 4 bases, with 13 bases remaining between them. The CDR3 extends over 16 amino acids. Germline V CDR1 and CDR2: SGHRS, YFSETQ. The variable domain in full, with the rest retrieved from reference TRBV5-1 and TRBJ1-4, is KAGVTQTPRYLIKTRGQQVTLSCSPISGHRSVSWYQQTPGQGLQFLFEYFSETQRNKGNFPGRFSGRQFSNSRSEMNVSTLELGDSALYLCASSLALQASNEKLFFGSGTQLSVL.

The chain has TRBV28 and TRBJ1-6, with 7 bases lining up with TRBD1. CDR3 length: 15 residues. Losses at the gene ends were 3 bases for V and 7 bases for J; bases not matched to a gene: 6. CDR1 and CDR2 (germline): MDHEN, SYDVKM. This chain's CDR3 is CASSFQQGGNSPLHF. For the CDR3, the DNA is TGTGCCAGCAGTTTTCAGCAGGGGGGAAATTCACCCCTCCACTTT.

The V call is TRBV6-5, the J call TRBJ1-5; D might be TRBD1 (6 bases). Germline assignment: CDR1 MNHEY and CDR2 SVGAGI. V dropped 0 bases and J dropped 5 bases, with 14 bases sitting between them. This CDR3 spans 16 amino acids. CDR3 nucleotides: TGTGCCAGCAGTTACTCTATTGGGGGCGCTTATCAGCCCCAGCATTTT. It translates to CASSYSIGGAYQPQHF.

V and J are TRBV7-8 and TRBJ1-4, with TRBD1 matching over 9 bases. The CDR3 covers 15 residues. The ends lost 5 bases at V and 10 bases at J; junction bases unmatched: 11. Per the germline V gene, CDR1 is SGHVS and CDR2 is FQNEAQ. CDR3 in amino acids: CASSAQGTGTGKLFF. For the CDR3, the DNA is TGTGCCAGCAGCGCCCAGGGGACAGGGACGGGAAAACTGTTTTTT. The full variable domain, with the rest looked up from reference TRBV7-8 and TRBJ1-4, is GAGVSQSPRYKVAKRGQDVALRCDPISGHVSLFWYQQALGQGPEFLTYFQNEAQLDKSGLPSDRFFAERPEGSVSTLKIQRTQQEDSAVYLCASSAQGTGTGKLFFGSGTQLSVL.

The chain couples TRBV30 to TRBJ2-1, with a tentative D call TRBD1 (6 bases). CDR3 length: 14 amino acids. Germline assignment: CDR1 GTSNPN and CDR2 SVGIG (reference sequence). Trimming pared 2 bases from V and 6 bases from J, leaving 14 bases between. CDR3 protein: CAWSQGNLGNEQFF. CDR3 sequence (DNA): TGTGCCTGGAGTCAGGGGAATTTGGGCAATGAGCAGTTCTTC.

V usage is TRBV5-4 and J usage is TRBJ1-1; TRBD1 agrees at 8 bases. V shed 3 bases, J shed 5 bases, and the junction held 9 bases outside the gene matches. In germline, CDR1 is SGHNT, CDR2 YYREEE (reference sequence). CDR3 length: 15 residues. This CDR3 reads CASSSTQGAGTEAFF. CDR3 nucleotide sequence: TGTGCCAGCAGCTCGACGCAGGGGGCTGGGACTGAAGCTTTCTTT.

The V gene is TRBV3-1 (or the pseudogene TRBV3-2), the J gene TRBJ1-4; the D gene is possibly TRBD1 (6 bases). V shed 4 bases and J shed 5 bases, with 17 bases lying between them. The CDR3 runs 16 residues. CDR1 is LGHDT and CDR2 is YNNKEL in the germline V gene (reference sequence). CDR3 coding DNA: TGTGCCAGCAGCCTCGGCAGGGGACCAGCGAATGAAAAACTGTTTTTT. It codes for CASSLGRGPANEKLFF.

This clone was seen repeatedly, ten times or more. The rearrangement links TRBV3-1 (or the pseudogene TRBV3-2) to TRBJ2-1; D unclear. Germline CDR1 LGHDT, CDR2 YNNKEL (reference sequence). CDR3 length: 12 amino acids. Trimming stripped 2 bases from V and 10 bases from J, with 9 bases between. CDR3: CASSQTDREQFF. The CDR3 DNA sequence: TGTGCCAGCAGCCAAACTGATCGAGAGCAGTTCTTC.

The chain recombines TRBV12-5 with TRBJ2-7; 7 bases are shared with TRBD1. The CDR3 is 16 residues long. Losses at the gene ends were 6 bases for V and 3 bases for J; bases not matched to a gene: 14. Germline V lookup: CDR1 LGHNT, CDR2 FRNRAP. Written as DNA, the CDR3 is TGTGCTAGTGGACGAAACAGGGGAGATCGGGGCTACGAGCAGTACTTC. This gives the protein CASGRNRGDRGYEQYF. The full variable domain, with the rest looked up from reference TRBV12-5 and TRBJ2-7, is DARVTQTPRHKVTEMGQEVTMRCQPILGHNTVFWYRQTMMQGLELLAYFRNRAPLDDSGMPKDRFSAEMPDATLATLKIQPSEPRDSAVYFCASGRNRGDRGYEQYFGPGTRLTVT.

In this sample, this clone turned up a few times. The chain is built from TRBV5-8 and TRBJ1-2; 8 bases are a match to TRBD1. Losses at the gene ends were 3 bases for V and 8 bases for J; bases not matched to a gene: 9. Germline V CDR1 and CDR2: SGHTS, YDEGEE. CDR3 length: 14 residues. This CDR3 is CASSSPGQVRGYTF. In DNA, the CDR3 is TGTGCCAGCAGCTCGCCGGGACAGGTGCGCGGCTACACCTTC.

The chain links TRBV5-4 to TRBJ2-7, with 13 bases that match TRBD2. The germline CDR1 and CDR2 sequences are SGHNT and YYREEE (reference sequence). This CDR3 is 17 amino acids long. The junction had 13 bases not matched to a gene; V was cut back by 4 bases and J by 6 bases. The CDR3 protein is CASSPSSMGLAGTEQYF. The CDR3, as DNA: TGTGCCAGCAGCCCTTCCAGTATGGGACTAGCGGGAACCGAGCAGTACTTC.

The chain joins TRBV21-1 to TRBJ2-7; the table's D call, TRBD1, has no DNA check behind it. TRBV21-1 is noted as a pseudogene. The CDR3 consists of 21 residues. CDR3 amino acids: CASSKIACRGKGGVGRYEQYF. The CDR3 DNA follows: TGTGCCAGCAGCAAGATAGCGTGTAGGGGGAAAGGGGGAGTAGGACGCTACGAGCAGTACTTC.

The gene calls are TRBV18 and TRBJ1-6; the match to TRBD1 covers 8 bases. Per germline, CDR1 KGHSH and CDR2 LQKENI. CDR3 length equals 14 residues. Trimming took 4 bases from V and 7 from J; bases not matched to a gene: 3. CDR3 amino acids: CASSQGQGNSPLHF. DNA for the CDR3: TGTGCCAGCTCACAAGGACAGGGAAATTCACCCCTCCACTTT.

V is TRBV7-9 and J is TRBJ2-1; TRBD2 matches at 8 bases. Germline V gene sequence: CDR1 SEHNR, CDR2 FQNEAQ (reference sequence). J was trimmed by 5 bases and V by 5 bases; bases with no gene match: 20. The CDR3 sequence is 19 residues long. In DNA, the CDR3 is TGTGCCAGCAGCAAGATTCGGGGGAACGGGAGGGCCGGGAACAATGAGCAGTTCTTC. The encoded protein is CASSKIRGNGRAGNNEQFF.

The chain has TRBV24-1 and TRBJ2-7; the match to TRBD1 covers 9 bases. The CDR3 consists of 14 residues. The V gene's germline CDR1 is KGHDR and CDR2 SFDVKD. V was clipped by 5 bases and J by 3 bases; unmatched bases: 4. Here the CDR3 reads CATSAPGQGYEQYF. The CDR3 DNA is TGTGCCACCAGTGCACCGGGACAGGGCTACGAGCAGTACTTC.

V and J are TRBV6-5 and TRBJ1-2; D gene unclear. Trimming pared 7 bases from V and 5 bases from J, leaving 14 bases between. Germline V lookup: CDR1 MNHEY, CDR2 SVGAGI. The CDR3 has 13 residues. The DNA for the CDR3 is TGTGCCAGCACCAGCACAGATCTTTATGGCTACACCTTC. This translates into CASTSTDLYGYTF.

The count of this clone is one. This chain connects TRBV28 to TRBJ1-2; 10 bases are shared with TRBD1. Germline CDR1 reads MDHEN; CDR2 reads SYDVKM. This CDR3 is 14 amino acids long. The ends lost 7 bases at V and 7 bases at J; junction bases unmatched: 9. The CDR3 DNA reads TGTGCCAGCACCCTGGGACAGGGGATGCGTGGCTACACCTTC. It encodes CASTLGQGMRGYTF.

The chain uses TRBV19 and TRBJ1-6; 8 bases fit TRBD1. Germline CDR1 is LNHDA and CDR2 is SQIVND (reference sequence). Trimming cost V 4 bases and J 10 bases; bases outside gene matches: 6. This CDR3 region has 14 residues. The CDR3 loop reads CASSTDRGRSPLHF. CDR3 nucleotide sequence: TGTGCCAGTAGTACCGACAGGGGTCGGTCACCCCTCCACTTT. Full variable domain (missing parts from reference TRBV19 and TRBJ1-6): DGGITQSPKYLFRKEGQNVTLSCEQNLNHDAMYWYRQDPGQGLRLIYYSQIVNDFQKGDIAEGYSVSREKKESFPLTVTSAQKNPTAFYLCASSTDRGRSPLHFGNGTRLTVT.